These 25 T cell receptor beta chains were sequenced from one sample in a study of blood T cell repertoires in COVID-19. TCRdb's table, derived via immunoSEQ multiplex PCR, lists solely in-frame clones and lacks some. Of approximately 470,000 clones listed, about nine tenths are singletons. The specimen sequenced was PBMCs or T cells enriched from blood (not recorded which). Receptors were obtained from a woman in her late teens or twenties who had recovered from COVID-19.

The chain uses TRBV5-1 and TRBJ2-2; perhaps TRBD1 as D (5 bases). Germline lookup yields CDR1 SGHRS and CDR2 YFSETQ. The CDR3 sequence is 15 residues long. The V and J ends lost 4 bases and 1 base respectively, with 11 bases between them. The CDR3 loop is CASSPGDRNTGELFF. In DNA, the CDR3 is TGCGCCAGCAGCCCAGGAGACAGGAACACCGGGGAGCTGTTTTTT.

The chain is built from TRBV5-1 and TRBJ2-1; the D gene is possibly TRBD2 (5 bases). CDR3 size: 15 residues. The germline CDR1 and CDR2 sequences are SGHRS and YFSETQ. The V and J ends lost 0 bases and 0 bases respectively, with 7 bases between them. The CDR3 nucleotides read TGCGCCAGCAGCTTGGTAACTAGCTCCTACAATGAGCAGTTCTTC. Its translation is CASSLVTSSYNEQFF.

The chain employs TRBV4-2 and TRBJ1-6; D gene uncertain. V dropped 0 bases and J dropped 12 bases, with 12 bases sitting between them. The CDR3 is made up of 14 amino acids. Germline values: CDR1 LGHNA, CDR2 YNFKEQ. CDR3 sequence (DNA): TGTGCCAGCAGCCAAGAAAGGATTGCAGGACCCCTCCACTTT. This encodes CASSQERIAGPLHF.

V usage is TRBV4-1 and J usage is TRBJ1-1, with 8 bases that match TRBD1. This CDR3 contains 16 residues. The germline V gene has CDR1 MGHRA and CDR2 YSYEKL. Unmatched junction bases numbered 11, after V lost 4 bases and J lost 4 bases. The CDR3 reads CASSPRTGLEGTEAFF. In DNA form, the CDR3 reads TGCGCCAGCAGCCCACGGACAGGGTTGGAGGGCACTGAAGCTTTCTTT.

This clone has more than one count but fewer than ten. The chain combines TRBV4-1 with TRBJ1-1, with D perhaps TRBD1 (6 bases). Trimming took 4 bases from V and 1 from J, leaving 25 bases between them. This CDR3 comprises 19 residues. Germline CDR1 MGHRA, CDR2 YSYEKL. As DNA, the CDR3 is TGCGCCAGCAGCCCGACGCTGGACAGCATGGGGGGGAAGAACACTGAAGCTTTCTTT. This gives the protein CASSPTLDSMGGKNTEAFF.

This clone showed up just once. The chain uses TRBV4-1 and TRBJ2-4, with TRBD2 as a possible D gene (5 bases). The CDR3 length is 18 residues. The ends were cut back, 0 bases at V and 1 base at J, with 16 bases in the middle. Germline CDR1 and CDR2: MGHRA and YSYEKL. The CDR3 reads CASSQEPSLVRAKNIQYF. CDR3 DNA sequence: TGCGCCAGCAGCCAAGAGCCTAGCCTCGTTCGCGCCAAAAACATTCAGTACTTC.

In its sample, this clone was seen a few times. The rearrangement uses TRBV7-9 and TRBJ2-1; possibly TRBD1 for D (6 bases). The CDR3 length is 15 residues. In germline, CDR1 is SEHNR, CDR2 FQNEAQ (reference sequence). The V gene lost 3 bases and the J gene lost 13 bases, with 22 bases spanning the gap. CDR3 amino acids: CASSFDPDRASQQFF. The CDR3, as DNA: TGTGCCAGCAGCTTTGATCCGGACAGAGCGTCTCAACAGTTCTTC.

This clone occurred once. The chain carries TRBV4-1 and TRBJ1-5, with D maybe TRBD1 (6 bases). V was pared by 1 base and J by 7 bases, with 14 bases between. Germline-derived CDR1 and CDR2 are MGHRA and YSYEKL. The CDR3 covers 15 residues. CDR3 amino acids: CASSQGYRDNQPQHF. Here the CDR3 DNA reads TGCGCCAGCAGCCAAGGGTACCGGGACAACCAGCCCCAGCATTTT.

The genes are TRBV5-6 and TRBJ1-1; D remains ambiguous. The germline V and J ends were trimmed by 6 bases and 1 base, with 22 bases remaining between them. In germline, CDR1 is SGHDT, CDR2 YYEEEE. CDR3 length equals 17 residues. CDR3 in DNA: TGTGCCAGCACCACATTACCCGAGGACTTAAAGAACACTGAAGCTTTCTTT. Amino acid sequence: CASTTLPEDLKNTEAFF.

This clone was recorded only once. The chain uses TRBV19 and TRBJ1-1; tentative D call: TRBD1 (5 bases). CDR3 length: 15 amino acids. Germline loops: CDR1 LNHDA, CDR2 SQIVND (reference sequence). V was cut by 0 bases and J by 3 bases, with 11 bases left in between. The CDR3 DNA sequence: TGTGCCAGTAGTATAGATCCCCAGGGCTACACTGAAGCTTTCTTT. This encodes CASSIDPQGYTEAFF.

The chain carries TRBV11-2 and TRBJ2-7; D is ambiguous. The ends were cut back, 5 bases at V and 4 bases at J, with 21 bases in the middle. Germline CDR1 is SGHAT and CDR2 is FQNNGV. The CDR3 contains 16 residues. The CDR3 spells CASSAGPDLKTYEQYF. The CDR3 DNA reads as TGTGCCAGCAGCGCCGGTCCCGATCTGAAGACTTACGAGCAGTACTTC.

For the CDR3, the DNA is TGTGCCAGCAGCGGACTGACAGGCGTGAATGAAAAACTGTTTTTT. Amino acids: CASSGLTGVNEKLFF. The J gene is TRBJ1-4, the V gene TRBV9, with D possibly being TRBD1 (6 bases). There are 15 residues in the CDR3. The germline gives CDR1 SGDLS, CDR2 YYNGEE. V was clipped by 3 bases and J by 5 bases, with 14 bases between them.

The V and J genes are TRBV5-1 and TRBJ2-2, with 9 nucleotides matching TRBD1. Germline V gives CDR1 SGHRS, CDR2 YFSETQ. With 1 base clipped from V and 3 bases from J, the junction kept 4 bases outside the gene matches. This CDR3 has 16 residues. This chain's CDR3 is CASSLIQGADTGELFF. The DNA of the CDR3 is TGCGCCAGCAGCTTGATACAGGGGGCCGACACCGGGGAGCTGTTTTTT.

This rearrangement joins TRBV5-1 to TRBJ1-2; a possible D gene is TRBD1 (6 bases). V shed 4 bases and J shed 2 bases, with 15 bases lying between them. CDR1 and CDR2 (germline): SGHRS, YFSETQ. CDR3 length: 15 residues. The CDR3 DNA reads as TGCGCCAGCAGCCCGGACAGCTCCATCAACTATGGCTACACCTTC. Translating gives CASSPDSSINYGYTF.

V gene TRBV9 combines with J gene TRBJ1-3; no firm D call. This CDR3 is 15 amino acids long. The germline gives CDR1 SGDLS, CDR2 YYNGEE. Between the trimmed V and J ends, which lost 2 bases and 1 base, there was a span of 10 bases. DNA for the CDR3: TGTGCCAGCAGCGTCGGGGATTCATCTGGAAACACCATATATTTT. Protein: CASSVGDSSGNTIYF. The whole variable domain, filled in from reference TRBV9 and TRBJ1-3, reads DSGVTQTPKHLITATGQRVTLRCSPRSGDLSVYWYQQSLDQGLQFLIQYYNGEERAKGNILERFSAQQFPDLHSELNLSSLELGDSALYFCASSVGDSSGNTIYFGEGSWLTVV.

This clone was observed a single time. J is TRBJ2-5 and V is TRBV3-1 (or the pseudogene TRBV3-2); TRBD2 is a possible D gene (6 bases). In germline, CDR1 is LGHDT, CDR2 YNNKEL (reference sequence). Trimming took off 0 bases at V and 5 bases at J, with 13 bases between the two ends. There are 15 residues in the CDR3. The CDR3 sequence is CASSQDGARGETQYF. For the CDR3, the DNA is TGTGCCAGCAGCCAAGATGGAGCCCGGGGGGAGACCCAGTACTTC.

The rearrangement links TRBV5-6 to TRBJ2-7; D is possibly TRBD2 (6 bases). V was trimmed by 4 bases and J by 2 bases, leaving 13 bases between them. Germline V CDR1 and CDR2: SGHDT, YYEEEE. CDR3 length equals 14 residues. CDR3 DNA sequence: TGTGCCAGCAGCCTGGGGGACTCCGCCTACGAGCAGTACTTC. Translating it yields CASSLGDSAYEQYF.

V gene TRBV11-3 combines with J gene TRBJ1-3; D is uncertain. Germline loops: CDR1 SGHNT, CDR2 YENEEA. Trimming pared 1 base from V and 8 bases from J, leaving 6 bases between. CDR3 size: 12 residues. CDR3 nucleotide sequence: TGTGCCAGCAGCTTAGGGAGTGACACCATATATTTT. This encodes CASSLGSDTIYF.

The chain couples TRBV6-1 to TRBJ2-1, with a weak D call TRBD1 (7 bases). Trimming removed 3 bases at V and 2 bases at J, with 14 bases between. This CDR3 is 16 amino acids long. Germline lookup yields CDR1 MNHNS and CDR2 SASEGT. CDR3 residues: CASSDRRDSTYNEQFF. As DNA, the CDR3 is TGTGCCAGCAGTGATAGGCGGGACAGCACCTACAATGAGCAGTTCTTC.

V and J are TRBV11-2 and TRBJ2-3; D perhaps matches TRBD1 (6 bases). Trimming removed 8 bases from V and 0 bases from J, with 15 bases in between. This CDR3 has 15 amino acids. In germline, CDR1 is SGHAT, CDR2 FQNNGV. The CDR3 spells CASGQLASSTDTQYF. The CDR3 DNA follows: TGTGCCAGCGGACAGCTTGCCTCTAGCACAGATACGCAGTATTTT.

The CDR3 coding sequence is TGTGCCAGCAGTCCGACAGGGACCAAATATGGCTACACCTTC. Protein: CASSPTGTKYGYTF. V is TRBV6-5 and J is TRBJ1-2; the match to TRBD1 covers 7 bases. This CDR3 comprises 14 residues. J gave up 5 bases and V 5 bases, and 8 bases lay outside the gene matches. Germline CDR1 is MNHEY and CDR2 is SVGAGI.

The chain links TRBV24-1 to TRBJ1-2; D is uncertain. Trimming took off 1 base at V and 7 bases at J, with 12 bases between the two ends. The germline gives CDR1 KGHDR, CDR2 SFDVKD. The length of the CDR3 is 14 residues. CDR3 residues: CATSDFRGSGGYTF. The CDR3 nucleotides are TGTGCCACCAGTGATTTTCGGGGATCAGGTGGCTACACCTTC.

V usage is TRBV2 and J usage is TRBJ2-1, with no clear D. Germline V gene lookup returns CDR1 SNHLY and CDR2 FYNNEI. Trimming took 2 bases from V and 7 from J, leaving 6 bases between them. CDR3 length: 12 residues. CDR3 amino acids: CASSERTNEQFF. In DNA, the CDR3 is TGTGCCAGCAGTGAACGAACTAATGAGCAGTTCTTC.

CDR3: CASSTRAGGSTDTQYF. The DNA for the CDR3 is TGTGCCAGTAGTACTAGAGCGGGGGGGAGCACAGATACGCAGTATTTT. This chain joins TRBV19 and TRBJ2-3; 10 positions agree with TRBD2. The CDR3 is made up of 16 amino acids. Germline CDR1 reads LNHDA; CDR2 reads SQIVND (reference sequence). V shed 4 bases and J 0 bases; nucleotides not matched to a gene: 4.

This chain joins TRBV4-1 and TRBJ1-4, with unresolved D. The V and J ends lost 1 base and 13 bases respectively, with 16 bases between them. CDR3 length equals 14 residues. The germline CDR1 and CDR2 sequences are MGHRA and YSYEKL. The CDR3 spells CASSQVLDLKVLFF. CDR3 in DNA: TGCGCCAGCAGCCAAGTTCTTGACTTAAAGGTACTGTTTTTT.